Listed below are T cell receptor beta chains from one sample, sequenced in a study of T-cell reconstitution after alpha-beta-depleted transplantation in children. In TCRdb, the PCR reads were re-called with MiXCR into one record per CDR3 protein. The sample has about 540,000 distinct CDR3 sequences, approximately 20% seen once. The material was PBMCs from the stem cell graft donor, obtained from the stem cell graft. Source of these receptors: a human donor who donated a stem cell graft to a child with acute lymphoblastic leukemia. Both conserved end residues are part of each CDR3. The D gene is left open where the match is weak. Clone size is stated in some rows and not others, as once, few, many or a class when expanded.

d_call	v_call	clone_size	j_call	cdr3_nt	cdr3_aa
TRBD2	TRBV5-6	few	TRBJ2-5	TGTGCCAGCAGCCTACTAGCGGGAATAATTGCCGAGGGGACCCAGTACTTC	CASSLLAGIIAEGTQYF
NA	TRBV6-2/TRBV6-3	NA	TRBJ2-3	TGTGCCAGCAGCAAAGGGGCAAGCACAGATACGCAGTATTTT	CASSKGASTDTQYF
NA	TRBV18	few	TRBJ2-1	TGTGCCAGCTCAGTGACGAGCTTTTACAATGAGCAGTTCTTC	CASSVTSFYNEQFF
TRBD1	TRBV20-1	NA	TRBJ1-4	TGCAGTGCTGTTAGAGGATGGGACAGTCGAACAACTAATGAAAAACTGTTTTTT	CSAVRGWDSRTTNEKLFF
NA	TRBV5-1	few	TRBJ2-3	TGCGCCAGCAGCTTGGGGGTTCTCACAGATACGCAGTATTTT	CASSLGVLTDTQYF
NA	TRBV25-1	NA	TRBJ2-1	TGTGCCAGCAGGTCGGGGCTGAACAATGAGCAGTTCTTC	CASRSGLNNEQFF
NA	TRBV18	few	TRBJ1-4	TGTGCCAGCTCACCCCCGGGGTCTGAAAAACTGTTTTTT	CASSPPGSEKLFF
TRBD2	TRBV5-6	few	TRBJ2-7	TGTGCCAGCAGCGCCAGGGGTCCCGGGAGGGCCGAGCGGGAGTACTTC	CASSARGPGRAEREYF
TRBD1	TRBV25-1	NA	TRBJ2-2	TGTGCCAGCAGTGAGACAGGGTTTGGGACCGGGGAGCTGTTTTTT	CASSETGFGTGELFF
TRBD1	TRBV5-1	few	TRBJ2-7	TGCGCCAGCAGCTTGTCCTCGGGACAGCTCTACGAGCAGTACTTC	CASSLSSGQLYEQYF
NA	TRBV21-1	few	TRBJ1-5	TGTGCCAGCAGACCGGACAAGTCCAATCAGCCCCAGCATTTT	CASRPDKSNQPQHF
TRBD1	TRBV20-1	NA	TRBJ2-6	TGCAGTGCTATTCACGGGGATCCGGGACAGGGCTTATCGGCTGGGGCCAACGTCCTGACTTTC	CSAIHGDPGQGLSAGANVLTF
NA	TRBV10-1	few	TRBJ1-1	TGCGCCAGCAGTGAGTCGACGGCACCAGCTTTCTTT	CASSESTAPAFF
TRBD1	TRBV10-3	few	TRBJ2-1	TGTGCCATCAGCCGGGACAGTGGTAATGAGCAGTTCTTC	CAISRDSGNEQFF
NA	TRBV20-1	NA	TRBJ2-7	TGCAGTGCTAGAGATCTCGGCGGTTCTTACGAGCAGTACTTC	CSARDLGGSYEQYF